Below, one TCR beta chain is given with its context. Germline lookup yields CDR1 LNHDA and CDR2 SQIVND (reference sequence). There are 14 residues in the CDR3. Trimming shortened V by 6 bases and J by 0 bases, and 9 bases separated the two germline ends. Per the original methods: Nucleated cell number was recorded as an estimate derived from reference gene primer amplification. This table comes from immunoSEQ multiplex PCR, and its TCRdb copy is limited to in-frame clones, with some not included. V and J calls plus clone size are reproduced from that table; the DNA served to infer D and trimming. The table records 65,000 or so clones, about nine tenths of them present only once. This sample was taken from a study of blood T cell repertoires in COVID-19.

This chain connects TRBV19 to TRBJ1-5; D is ambiguous. Material: peripheral blood. The TCR comes from a man aged 55 to 70 with acute or convalescent COVID-19. This chain's CDR3 is CASRNSNSNQPQHF. CDR3 sequence (DNA): TGTGCCAGTAGAAACAGTAATAGCAATCAGCCCCAGCATTTT.